The 8 T cell receptor beta chains presented below share a single source sample, sequenced in a study of graft-versus-host responses after intestinal transplantation listed by TCRdb under 2021. The receptor library was made with the immunoSEQ multiplex PCR assay. This is the immuneACCESS table as TCRdb keeps it, with only in-frame sequences that have V and J called. A part of the clones is gone; compared with another copy, unresolved V genes explain less than half, and the rest is unexplained. The sample table contains about 97,000 clones; only one count was recorded for approximately 90% of them. The ten largest clones represent 15% to 20% of the sample. This specimen consisted of PBMCs, obtained around 68 weeks after intestinal transplant. The receptor set was obtained from a human patient who received an intestinal transplant, so some T cells may come from the graft donor.

The chain uses TRBV18 and TRBJ1-6; 7 bases match TRBD1. The germline V gene encodes CDR1 KGHSH and CDR2 LQKENI. The CDR3 runs 14 residues. The J segment lost 5 bases and the V segment lost 8 bases, leaving 6 bases of the junction unmatched. CDR3 nucleotide sequence: TGTGCCAGCGCCAGCGGGACAGATAATTCACCCCTCCACTTT. Amino acid sequence: CASASGTDNSPLHF.

The CDR3 sequence is CASREGRVEGNTIYF. The CDR3 coding sequence is TGTGCCAGTAGGGAGGGCAGGGTAGAAGGAAACACCATATATTTT. J is TRBJ1-3 and V is TRBV19; a weak D match, TRBD1 (5 bases). The CDR3 is 15 residues long. Deletions cut 6 bases from V and 4 bases from J, with 16 bases between. Germline CDR1 reads LNHDA; CDR2 reads SQIVND (reference sequence).

The V call is TRBV6-1, the J call TRBJ1-5, with 7 bases matching TRBD1. There are 14 residues in the CDR3. V was pared by 8 bases and J by 7 bases, with 11 bases of the junction left unmatched. The germline gives CDR1 MNHNS, CDR2 SASEGT. CDR3 bases: TGTGCCAGCGCCGACAGGGAGATATGGCAGCCCCAGCATTTT. It yields the protein CASADREIWQPQHF.

This sequence joins TRBV7-6 and TRBJ1-1, with 8 nucleotides matching TRBD1. Germline CDR1 and CDR2: SGHVS and FNYEAQ. The CDR3 spans 13 residues. With V trimmed by 5 bases and J by 4 bases, 3 bases remained unmatched. CDR3 sequence (DNA): TGTGCCAGCAGCGAGGGACAGGCCACTGAAGCTTTCTTT. This translates into CASSEGQATEAFF.

The V gene is TRBV12-5, the J gene TRBJ1-2; a possible D gene is TRBD1 (5 bases). Germline V CDR1 and CDR2: LGHNT, FRNRAP. Between the trimmed V and J ends, which lost 1 base and 4 bases, there was a span of 10 bases. This CDR3 contains 14 residues. The DNA for the CDR3 is TGTGCTAGTGGTTTGGATCGGCAGGGCTATGGCTACACCTTC. Its translation is CASGLDRQGYGYTF.

The V and J genes are TRBV7-7 and TRBJ2-2; D call uncertain. The CDR3 has 13 amino acids. Germline lookup yields CDR1 SSHAT and CDR2 FNYEAQ (reference sequence). The CDR3 here is CASQHANTGELFF. CDR3 in DNA: TGTGCTAGCCAGCACGCGAACACCGGGGAGCTGTTTTTT.

The chain combines TRBV11-2 with TRBJ1-1, with TRBD1 as a possible D gene (6 bases). Between the trimmed V and J ends, which lost 1 base and 11 bases, there was a span of 14 bases. Germline loops: CDR1 SGHAT, CDR2 FQNNGV. The CDR3 runs to 13 residues. CDR3 amino acids: CASSLAPGARAFF. In DNA, the CDR3 is TGTGCCAGCAGCTTAGCGCCGGGGGCGCGGGCTTTCTTT.

V gene TRBV5-4 combines with J gene TRBJ2-6; TRBD1 might be the D (5 bases). CDR1 and CDR2 (germline): SGHNT, YYREEE (reference sequence). With 2 bases removed from V and 4 bases from J, the gap between germline ends came to 16 bases. This CDR3 spans 17 amino acids. CDR3 DNA: TGTGCCAGCAGCTTAGACTCCTTGGGGCGAGGGGCCAACGTCCTGACTTTC. This translates into CASSLDSLGRGANVLTF.